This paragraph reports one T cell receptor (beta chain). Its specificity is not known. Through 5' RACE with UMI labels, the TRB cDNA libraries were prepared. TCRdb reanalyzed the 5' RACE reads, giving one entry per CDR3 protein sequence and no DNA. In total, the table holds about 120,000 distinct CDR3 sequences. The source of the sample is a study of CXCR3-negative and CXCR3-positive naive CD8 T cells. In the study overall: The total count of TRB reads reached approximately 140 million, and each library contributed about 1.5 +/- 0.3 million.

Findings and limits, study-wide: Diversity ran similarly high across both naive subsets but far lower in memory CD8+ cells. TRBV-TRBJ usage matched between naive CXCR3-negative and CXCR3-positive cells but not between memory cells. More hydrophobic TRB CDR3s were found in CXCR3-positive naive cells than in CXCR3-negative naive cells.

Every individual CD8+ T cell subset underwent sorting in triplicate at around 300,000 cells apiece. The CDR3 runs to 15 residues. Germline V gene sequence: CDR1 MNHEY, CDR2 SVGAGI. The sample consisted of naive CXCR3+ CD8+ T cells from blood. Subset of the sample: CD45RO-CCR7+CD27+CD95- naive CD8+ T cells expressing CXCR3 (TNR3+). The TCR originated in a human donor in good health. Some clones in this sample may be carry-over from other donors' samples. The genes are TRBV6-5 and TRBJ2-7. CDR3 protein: CASSYAISSTYEQYF.